This T cell receptor beta chain was captured by sequencing in a study of early T cells in non-severe SARS-CoV-2 infection. Turning to the study itself: Sequencing input comprised bulk RNA from unsorted whole blood; chain pairing was not available.

CDR1 and CDR2 (germline): SGHTA, FQGNSA. V shed 6 bases, J shed 4 bases, and the junction held 14 bases outside the gene matches. This CDR3 region has 17 residues. TCRdb re-called the 5' RACE reads with MiXCR, one entry per CDR3 protein. Of approximately 50,000 distinct CDR3 sequences detected, 10% to 15% appear once; the ten largest clones hold about 2.4%. The gene calls are TRBV7-2 and TRBJ2-5; 10 nucleotides align to TRBD2. The sequences come from whole blood, collected at baseline. The receptor's source is an adult who was a healthcare worker with PCR-confirmed SARS-CoV-2 infection or an uninfected control (not recorded which). The CDR3 reads CASRPQGSLAGAETQYF. For the CDR3, the DNA is TGTGCCAGCAGACCCCAGGGAAGTCTAGCGGGAGCAGAGACCCAGTACTTC.